The next 17 T cell receptor beta chains were all read from a single sample in a study of blood T cell repertoires in COVID-19 (dated by TCRdb to the early 2020s). Receptor amplification or capture employed the immunoSEQ multiplex PCR assay. TCRdb obtained this table from immuneACCESS and retained in-frame rearrangements with V and J assigned. These tables miss some clones; where compared with another copy, unresolved V genes account for less than half of the shortfall, and the remainder is unexplained. The sample profile shows about 140,000 clones; around 80% of them were found once. The top ten hold about 10% of the sample. Source material: peripheral blood. These receptors were collected from a man aged 60 to 69 with active or convalescent COVID-19.

The chain is built from TRBV6-2 or TRBV6-3 and TRBJ1-1; no reliable D call. This CDR3 region has 14 residues. Germline V lookup: CDR1 MNHEY, CDR2 SVGEGT. Between the trimmed V and J ends, which lost 2 bases and 7 bases, there was a span of 14 bases. The CDR3, as DNA: TGTGCCAGCAGTTACGATGCCCAGATCAATGAAGCTTTCTTT. As protein: CASSYDAQINEAFF.

This clone was detected only a few times. The chain has TRBV2 and TRBJ2-2, with 8 bases identical to TRBD2. The CDR3 has 15 residues. The V gene's germline CDR1 is SNHLY and CDR2 FYNNEI. V dropped 7 bases and J dropped 3; count of bases not matched to a gene: 7. The CDR3 DNA sequence: TGTGCCAGCACCGAAGGACTAGCTTACACCGGGGAGCTGTTTTTT. Its protein product is CASTEGLAYTGELFF. The full variable domain, in which reference TRBV2 and TRBJ2-2 provide the parts outside the CDR3, is EPEVTQTPSHQVTQMGQEVILRCVPISNHLYFYWYRQILGQKVEFLVSFYNNEISEKSEIFDDQFSVERPDGSNFTLKIRSTKLEDSAMYFCASTEGLAYTGELFFGEGSRLTVL.

The V call is TRBV5-4, the J call TRBJ2-1; D unclear. This CDR3 is 16 amino acids long. In germline, CDR1 is SGHNT, CDR2 YYREEE (reference sequence). The V and J ends lost 0 bases and 1 base respectively, with 11 bases between them. CDR3 DNA sequence: TGTGCCAGCAGCTTGGGGGCCCCTGGGTCCTACAATGAGCAGTTCTTC. Translated: CASSLGAPGSYNEQFF.

V and J are TRBV24-1 and TRBJ2-3; 7 bases are a match to TRBD1. The ends lost 6 bases at V and 5 bases at J; junction bases unmatched: 10. The germline V gene encodes CDR1 KGHDR and CDR2 SFDVKD. The CDR3 extends over 15 amino acids. This CDR3 reads CATSTLRDSLDTQYF. For the CDR3, the DNA is TGTGCCACCAGTACCTTACGGGACAGCCTAGATACGCAGTATTTT.

Points on this clone: The junction departs from the called germline gene at one end, perhaps through a read error. The rearrangement links TRBV29-1 to TRBJ1-2, with D uncertain. The CDR3 consists of 10 residues. CDR1 is SQVTM, CDR2 ANQGSEA, per germline. The DNA of the CDR3 is TGCAGCGTCGGCCTTAGACAAGGTGGATTC. Translated, it gives CSVGLRQGGF. The variable domain in full, completed from reference TRBV29-1 and TRBJ1-2, reads SAVISQKPSRDICQRGTSLTIQCQVDSQVTMMFWYRQQPGQSLTLIATANQGSEATYESGFVIDKFPISRPNLTFSTLTVSNMSPEDSSIYLCSVGLRQGGFGSGTRLTVV.

The chain is built from TRBV7-6 and TRBJ1-1; tentative D call: TRBD1 (5 bases). V lost 4 bases to trimming and J lost 1 base, with 13 bases between them. CDR3 size: 15 residues. CDR1 is SGHVS, CDR2 FNYEAQ, per germline. CDR3 DNA: TGTGCCAGCAGCTACCGAGCGGGGGGGAACACTGAAGCTTTCTTT. This encodes CASSYRAGGNTEAFF.

This clone was observed once. The chain employs TRBV16 and TRBJ2-5, with TRBD1 identical over 12 bases. Germline trimming cut 3 bases from V and 5 bases from J; bases unmatched to any gene: 7. The CDR3 loop spans 16 amino acids. From germline, CDR1 is KGHSY and CDR2 FQNENV. CDR3 bases: TGTGCCAGCAGCCAGCCGGGACAGGGGGCCGGTGAGACCCAGTACTTC. As protein: CASSQPGQGAGETQYF.

This clone was detected only once. The chain has TRBV5-6 and TRBJ2-5; TRBD2 agrees at 8 bases. Looked up from germline, CDR1 is SGHDT and CDR2 is YYEEEE. V dropped 0 bases and J dropped 5; count of bases not matched to a gene: 6. The CDR3 loop spans 15 amino acids. This CDR3 reads CASSLGLAGVETQYF. CDR3 sequence (DNA): TGTGCCAGCAGCTTGGGGCTAGCGGGCGTGGAGACCCAGTACTTC.

The CDR3 loop reads CASSSSTDTQYF. DNA for the CDR3: TGTGCCAGCAGCTCTAGCACAGATACGCAGTATTTT. The chain is built from TRBV9 and TRBJ2-3, with D uncertain. Germline V gene lookup returns CDR1 SGDLS and CDR2 YYNGEE. Trimming removed 4 bases from V and 0 bases from J, with 3 bases in between. This CDR3 has 12 amino acids.

This chain uses TRBV19 with TRBJ1-5; a weak D match, TRBD1 (6 bases). The CDR3 contains 17 residues. Trimming pared 2 bases from V and 0 bases from J, leaving 14 bases between. Germline V CDR1 and CDR2: LNHDA, SQIVND (reference sequence). CDR3 bases: TGTGCCAGTAGTATAATCCCACAGGGTGTTAGCAATCAGCCCCAGCATTTT. This translates into CASSIIPQGVSNQPQHF.

The chain couples TRBV6-2 or TRBV6-3 to TRBJ1-5, with 7 bases fitting TRBD1. CDR1 is MNHEY, CDR2 SVGEGT, per germline. Trimming removed 6 bases from V and 7 bases from J; junction bases left unmatched: 6. This CDR3 is 13 amino acids long. CDR3 DNA: TGTGCCAGCAGCGGGGACAGAAGGCAGCCCCAGCATTTT. Encoded protein: CASSGDRRQPQHF.

The CDR3 reads CASSPGASSGNTIYF. For the CDR3, the DNA is TGCGCCAGCAGCCCTGGGGCGAGCTCTGGAAACACCATATATTTT. This chain joins TRBV4-3 and TRBJ1-3, with D possibly being TRBD1 (5 bases). Germline CDR1 reads LGHNA; CDR2 reads YSLEER. Trimming removed 4 bases from V and 0 bases from J, with 10 bases in between. This CDR3 has 15 residues.

The V call is TRBV7-2, the J call TRBJ1-6, with TRBD1 as a possible D gene (5 bases). V shed 2 bases and J shed 5 bases, with 7 bases lying between them. The CDR3 consists of 14 residues. Germline V lookup: CDR1 SGHTA, CDR2 FQGNSA. The CDR3 DNA reads as TGTGCCAGCAGCTTAAAACAGGATAATTCACCCCTCCACTTT. This gives the protein CASSLKQDNSPLHF.

CDR3 loop: CASSPRGAGANVLTF. CDR3 DNA sequence: TGTGCCAGCTCACCACGGGGGGCTGGGGCCAACGTCCTGACTTTC. V and J are TRBV18 and TRBJ2-6, with D possibly being TRBD2 (6 bases). Germline assignment: CDR1 KGHSH and CDR2 LQKENI. Trimming shortened V by 1 base and J by 2 bases, and 6 bases separated the two germline ends. This CDR3 is built from 15 residues.

The chain couples TRBV5-5 to TRBJ2-5; D perhaps matches TRBD1 (6 bases). CDR1 SGHKS and CDR2 YYEKEE come from the germline V gene (reference sequence). This CDR3 region has 12 residues. V lost 4 bases and J lost 3, with 7 bases in between. The CDR3 loop is CASSRDKETQYF. The CDR3 DNA is TGTGCCAGCAGCCGGGACAAAGAGACCCAGTACTTC.

V is TRBV27 and J is TRBJ1-5; 8 nucleotides line up with TRBD1. V was clipped by 0 bases and J by 7 bases; unmatched bases: 8. The CDR3 has 16 residues. Germline assignment: CDR1 MNHEY and CDR2 SMNVEV (reference sequence). CDR3 sequence (DNA): TGTGCCAGCAGTTTATCAGGGCAGGGGGCGAGCCAGCCCCAGCATTTT. Its translation is CASSLSGQGASQPQHF.

This clone was counted only a few times. V gene TRBV19 combines with J gene TRBJ1-2; TRBD1 matches 10 bases. The CDR3 loop spans 16 amino acids. The V segment lost 3 bases and the J segment 4 bases; nucleotides outside the gene matches: 8. The germline CDR1 and CDR2 sequences are LNHDA and SQIVND (reference sequence). This chain's CDR3 is CASSMGLGQGIYGYTF. CDR3 DNA sequence: TGTGCCAGTAGTATGGGTCTGGGACAGGGGATCTATGGCTACACCTTC.